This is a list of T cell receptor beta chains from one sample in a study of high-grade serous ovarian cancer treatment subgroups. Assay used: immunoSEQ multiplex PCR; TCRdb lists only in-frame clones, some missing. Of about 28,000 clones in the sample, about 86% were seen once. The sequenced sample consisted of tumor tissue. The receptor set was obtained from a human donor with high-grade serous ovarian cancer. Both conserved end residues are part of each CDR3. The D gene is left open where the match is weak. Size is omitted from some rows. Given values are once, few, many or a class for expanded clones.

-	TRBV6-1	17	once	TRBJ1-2	TGTGCCAGCAGTGAAGATGTGGGACTACCTCCTAACTATGGCTACACCTTC	CASSEDVGLPPNYGYTF
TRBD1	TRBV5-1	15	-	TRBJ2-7	TGCGCCAGCAGCTTATCCGGGACAGGGGCCCACGAGCAGTACTTC	CASSLSGTGAHEQYF
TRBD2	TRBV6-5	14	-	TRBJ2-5	TGTGCCAGCAGTTACTCGATACCGGGAGGGACCCAGTACTTC	CASSYSIPGGTQYF
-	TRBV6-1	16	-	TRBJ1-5	TGTGCCAGCACTGAATCGGTAGGGCAGTCTCGGCAGCCCCAGCATTTT	CASTESVGQSRQPQHF
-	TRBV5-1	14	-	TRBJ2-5	TGCGCCAGCAGCCTAGGGACCGAGGTGGAGACCCAGTACTTC	CASSLGTEVETQYF
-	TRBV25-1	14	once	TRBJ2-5	TGTGCCAGCAGTTTACCGGGACTTCAAGAGACCCAGTACTTC	CASSLPGLQETQYF
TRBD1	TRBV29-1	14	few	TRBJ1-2	TGCAGCGTTGACCTGACAGGGCCCTTGTATGGCTACACCTTC	CSVDLTGPLYGYTF
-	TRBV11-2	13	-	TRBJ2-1	TGTGCCAGCAGCCCTCCGAGTAGGAATGAGCAGTTCTTC	CASSPPSRNEQFF
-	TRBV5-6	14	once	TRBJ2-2	TGTGCCAGCAGCTTGGGCTTTAACCCCGGGGAGCTGTTTTTT	CASSLGFNPGELFF
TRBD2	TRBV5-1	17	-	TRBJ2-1	TGCGCCAGCAGCTTGTCGCCGGCTAGCGGAACCTACAATGAGCAGTTCTTC	CASSLSPASGTYNEQFF
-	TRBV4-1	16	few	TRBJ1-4	TGCGCCAGCAGCCAAGACTTCGGGGCGCCAAATGAAAAACTGTTTTTT	CASSQDFGAPNEKLFF
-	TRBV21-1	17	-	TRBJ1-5	TGTGCCAGCAGCAAAGGGCCGCGCTTGGATAGCAATCAGCCCCAGCATTTT	CASSKGPRLDSNQPQHF
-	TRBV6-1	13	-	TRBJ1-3	TGTGCCAGCAGTATGGTCTCTGGAAACACCATATATTTT	CASSMVSGNTIYF
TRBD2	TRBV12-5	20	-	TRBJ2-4	TGTGCTAGTGGTCCCAGTATGAAGCGGGGGCCTGGAAGGTGGGAAAACATTCAGTACTTC	CASGPSMKRGPGRWENIQYF
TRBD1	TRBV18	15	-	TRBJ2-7	TGTGCCAGCTCACCATTCACAGGGGAATTCGGAGAGCAGTACTTC	CASSPFTGEFGEQYF
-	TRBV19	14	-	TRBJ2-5	TGTGCCAGTAGTCGAGGGGGGTCCCAAGAGACCCAGTACTTC	CASSRGGSQETQYF
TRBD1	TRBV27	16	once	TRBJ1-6	TGTGCCAGCACCATACTAGGACAGGGGTTGTGTTCACCCCTCCACTTT	CASTILGQGLCSPLHF
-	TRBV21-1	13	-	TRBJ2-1	TGTGCCAGCAGCAGCGGGAGTCACCAATCAAAGTTCTTC	CASSSGSHQSKFF
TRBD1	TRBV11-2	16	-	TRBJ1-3	TGTGCCAGCAGCTCAACAGGGGGTGAAGCTGGAAACACCATATATTTT	CASSSTGGEAGNTIYF
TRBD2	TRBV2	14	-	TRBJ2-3	TGTGCCAGCACCGAGGGCATGCCGGGGGGTACGCAGTATTTT	CASTEGMPGGTQYF
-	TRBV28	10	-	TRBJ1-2	TGTGCCATCAAGAGGGTTGGCTACACCTTC	CAIKRVGYTF
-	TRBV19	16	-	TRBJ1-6	TGTGCCAGTAGTGATCCTAAGAGCTCCTATAATTCACCCCTCCACTTT	CASSDPKSSYNSPLHF
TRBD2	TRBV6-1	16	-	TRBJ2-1	TGTGCCAGCAGTGGGGTTAGCGGGAGCATCCGCAATGAGCAGTTCTTC	CASSGVSGSIRNEQFF
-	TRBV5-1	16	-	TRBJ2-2	TGCGCCAGCAGCTGGGGACGGACCTTGAACACCGGGGAGCTGTTTTTT	CASSWGRTLNTGELFF
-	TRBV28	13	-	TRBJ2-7	TGTGCCAGCAGTTTACCAGTAACCTACGAGCAGTACTTC	CASSLPVTYEQYF
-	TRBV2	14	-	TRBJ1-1	TGTGCCAGCAGGAGGGGGGCCGGGGGCACTGAAGCTTTCTTT	CASRRGAGGTEAFF
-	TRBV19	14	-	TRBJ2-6	TGTGCCAGTAGTACGAGCTCTGGGGCCAACGTCCTGACTTTC	CASSTSSGANVLTF
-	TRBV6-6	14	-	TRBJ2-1	TGTGCCAGCAGTTACTCCGCAGTGTACAATGAGCAGTTCTTC	CASSYSAVYNEQFF
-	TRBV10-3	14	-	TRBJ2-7	TGTGCCATCAGTCTCAGGGACGGACCCTACGAGCAGTACTTC	CAISLRDGPYEQYF
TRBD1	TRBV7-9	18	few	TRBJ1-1	TGTGCCAGCAGCTCGGTCGCAGGGGGCGTACCAGTGAACACTGAAGCTTTCTTT	CASSSVAGGVPVNTEAFF
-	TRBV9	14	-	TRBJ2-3	TGTGCCAGCAGCGCCCGGGATCTGGCGGATACGCAGTATTTT	CASSARDLADTQYF
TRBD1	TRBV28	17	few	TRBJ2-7	TGTGCCAGCAGTTTAAAGTTATGGACAGGGGGTGCCTACGAGCAGTACTTC	CASSLKLWTGGAYEQYF
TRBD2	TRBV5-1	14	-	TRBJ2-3	TGCGCCAGCAGCTTGGAGCGGGGTAGGAATACGCAGTATTTT	CASSLERGRNTQYF
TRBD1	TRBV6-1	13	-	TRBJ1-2	TGTGCCAGCAGTCGGGACAGGGGCCTGGGCTACACCTTC	CASSRDRGLGYTF
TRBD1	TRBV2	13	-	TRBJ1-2	TGTGCCAGCAAGAGGGGGCTTGACTATGGCTACACCTTC	CASKRGLDYGYTF
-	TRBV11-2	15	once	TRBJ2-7	TGTGCCAGCAGCTTAGGACTCCGGGAGACCTACGAGCAGTACTTC	CASSLGLRETYEQYF
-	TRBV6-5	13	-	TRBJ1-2	TGTGCCAGCAGTGACGGGGGGGCGAGTGGCTACACCTTC	CASSDGGASGYTF
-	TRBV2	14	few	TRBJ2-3	TGTGCCAGCAGTGAGGGCCAGGCCACAGATACGCAGTATTTT	CASSEGQATDTQYF
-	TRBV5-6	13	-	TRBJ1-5	TGTGCCAGCAGCTGGGATGGGTCCCAGCCCCAGCATTTT	CASSWDGSQPQHF
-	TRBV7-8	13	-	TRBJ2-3	TGTGCCAGCAGCCCCGGGACCACAGATACGCAGTATTTT	CASSPGTTDTQYF
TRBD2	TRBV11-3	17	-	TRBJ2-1	TGTGCCAGCAGCTTAGACAGGACTAGCGGGAGGTACAATGAGCAGTTCTTC	CASSLDRTSGRYNEQFF
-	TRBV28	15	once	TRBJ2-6	TGTGCCAGCAGTTCCAACGGCGCCGGGGCCAACGTCCTGACTTTC	CASSSNGAGANVLTF
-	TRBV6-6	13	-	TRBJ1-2	TGTGCCAGCAGGTTCTCAGAAACCTATGGCTACACCTTC	CASRFSETYGYTF
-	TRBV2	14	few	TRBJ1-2	TGTGCCAGCAGTGTGGGTATTCCTAACTATGGCTACACCTTC	CASSVGIPNYGYTF
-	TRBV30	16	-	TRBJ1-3	TGTGCCTGGAGGGTGCCCGACGGTTACTCTGGAAACACCATATATTTT	CAWRVPDGYSGNTIYF
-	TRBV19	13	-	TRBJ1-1	TGTGCCAGTAGTATCCAGGTTTACACTGAAGCTTTCTTT	CASSIQVYTEAFF